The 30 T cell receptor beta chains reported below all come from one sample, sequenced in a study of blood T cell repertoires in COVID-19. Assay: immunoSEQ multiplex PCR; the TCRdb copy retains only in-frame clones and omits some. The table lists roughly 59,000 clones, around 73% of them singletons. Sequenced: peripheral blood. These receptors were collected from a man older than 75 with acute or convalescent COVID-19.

The CDR3 loop is CASSPPGSWTDTQYF. The CDR3 DNA reads as TGTGCCAGCAGTCCCCCGGGGAGTTGGACAGATACGCAGTATTTT. V and J are TRBV27 and TRBJ2-3; D is perhaps TRBD2 (5 bases). Germline V lookup: CDR1 MNHEY, CDR2 SMNVEV (reference sequence). The CDR3 is 15 residues long. Trimming removed 5 bases from V and 3 bases from J, with 15 bases in between.

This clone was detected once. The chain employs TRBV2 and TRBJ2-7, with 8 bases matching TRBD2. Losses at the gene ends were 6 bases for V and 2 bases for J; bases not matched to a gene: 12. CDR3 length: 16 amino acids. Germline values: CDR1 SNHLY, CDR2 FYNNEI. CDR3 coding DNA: TGTGCCAGCAGGGAAAGCTTAGCGGGACCAACCTACGAGCAGTACTTC. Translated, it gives CASRESLAGPTYEQYF.

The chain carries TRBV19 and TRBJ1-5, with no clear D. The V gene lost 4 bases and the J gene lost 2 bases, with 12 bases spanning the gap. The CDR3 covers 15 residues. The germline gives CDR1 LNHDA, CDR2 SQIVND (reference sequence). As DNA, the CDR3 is TGTGCCAGTAGTAAGCCACCCCAGGGCAATCAGCCCCAGCATTTT. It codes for CASSKPPQGNQPQHF.

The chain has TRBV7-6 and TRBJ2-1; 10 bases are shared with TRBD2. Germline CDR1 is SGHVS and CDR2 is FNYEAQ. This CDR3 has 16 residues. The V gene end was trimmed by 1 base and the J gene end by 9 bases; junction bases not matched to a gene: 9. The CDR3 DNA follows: TGTGCCAGCAGCTTAGGACAGCTAGCGGGAGCGGGTGAGCAGTTCTTC. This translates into CASSLGQLAGAGEQFF.

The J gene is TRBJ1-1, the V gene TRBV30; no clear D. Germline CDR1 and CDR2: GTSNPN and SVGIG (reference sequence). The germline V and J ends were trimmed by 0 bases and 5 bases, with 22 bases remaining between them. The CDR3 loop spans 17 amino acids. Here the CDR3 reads CAWSVDGLRRVWTEAFF. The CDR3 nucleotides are TGTGCCTGGAGTGTAGATGGGTTACGGAGAGTTTGGACTGAAGCTTTCTTT.

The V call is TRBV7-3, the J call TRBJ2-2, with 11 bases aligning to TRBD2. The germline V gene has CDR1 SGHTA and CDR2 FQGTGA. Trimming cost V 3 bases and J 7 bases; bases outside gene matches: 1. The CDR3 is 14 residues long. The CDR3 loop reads CASSFGTSGGELFF. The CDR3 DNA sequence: TGTGCCAGCAGCTTCGGGACTAGCGGCGGGGAGCTGTTTTTT.

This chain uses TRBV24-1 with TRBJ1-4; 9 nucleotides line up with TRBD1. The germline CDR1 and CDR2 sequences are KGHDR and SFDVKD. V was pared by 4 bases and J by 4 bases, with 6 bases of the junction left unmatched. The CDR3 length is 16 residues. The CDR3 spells CATSDSGTGHNEKLFF. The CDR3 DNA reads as TGTGCCACCAGTGACTCCGGGACAGGGCATAATGAAAAACTGTTTTTT.

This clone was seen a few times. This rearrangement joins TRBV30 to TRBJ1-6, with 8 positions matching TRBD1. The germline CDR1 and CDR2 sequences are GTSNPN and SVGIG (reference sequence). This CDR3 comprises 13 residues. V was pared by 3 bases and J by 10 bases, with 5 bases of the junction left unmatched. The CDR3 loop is CAWRGQAVSPLHF. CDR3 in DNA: TGTGCCTGGAGGGGACAGGCTGTATCACCCCTCCACTTT. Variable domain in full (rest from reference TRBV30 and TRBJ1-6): SQTIHQWPATLVQPVGSPLSLECTVEGTSNPNLYWYRQAAGRGLQLLFYSVGIGQISSEVPQNLSASRPQDRQFILSSKKLLLSDSGFYLCAWRGQAVSPLHFGNGTRLTVT.

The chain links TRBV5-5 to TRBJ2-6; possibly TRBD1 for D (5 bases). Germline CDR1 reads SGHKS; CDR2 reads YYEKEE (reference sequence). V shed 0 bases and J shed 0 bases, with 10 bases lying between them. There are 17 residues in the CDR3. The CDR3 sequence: CASSLEGQGSGANVLTF. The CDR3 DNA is TGTGCCAGCAGCTTGGAGGGGCAAGGCTCTGGGGCCAACGTCCTGACTTTC.

In DNA, the CDR3 is TGTGCCTGGGTAACACCGGGACAGAGAATTTTCACTGAAGCTTTCTTT. The encoded protein is CAWVTPGQRIFTEAFF. The gene calls are TRBV30 and TRBJ1-1; 7 bases match TRBD1. The CDR3 is made up of 16 amino acids. From germline, CDR1 is GTSNPN and CDR2 SVGIG (reference sequence). The J segment lost 4 bases and the V segment lost 5 bases, leaving 16 bases of the junction unmatched. Full variable domain (remainder filled in from reference TRBV30 and TRBJ1-1): SQTIHQWPATLVQPVGSPLSLECTVEGTSNPNLYWYRQAAGRGLQLLFYSVGIGQISSEVPQNLSASRPQDRQFILSSKKLLLSDSGFYLCAWVTPGQRIFTEAFFGQGTRLTVV.

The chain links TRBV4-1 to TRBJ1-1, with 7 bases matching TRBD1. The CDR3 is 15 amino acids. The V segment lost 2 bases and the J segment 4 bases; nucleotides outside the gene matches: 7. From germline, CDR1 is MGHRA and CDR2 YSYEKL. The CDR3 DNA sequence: TGCGCCAGCAGCCAACAAGGGGGCGTAGGCACTGAAGCTTTCTTT. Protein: CASSQQGGVGTEAFF.

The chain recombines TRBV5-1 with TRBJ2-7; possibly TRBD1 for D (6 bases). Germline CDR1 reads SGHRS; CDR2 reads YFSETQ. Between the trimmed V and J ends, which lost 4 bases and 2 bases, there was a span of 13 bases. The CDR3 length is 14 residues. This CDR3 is CASSVRDTTYEQYF. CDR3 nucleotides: TGCGCCAGCAGCGTCCGGGACACTACCTACGAGCAGTACTTC.

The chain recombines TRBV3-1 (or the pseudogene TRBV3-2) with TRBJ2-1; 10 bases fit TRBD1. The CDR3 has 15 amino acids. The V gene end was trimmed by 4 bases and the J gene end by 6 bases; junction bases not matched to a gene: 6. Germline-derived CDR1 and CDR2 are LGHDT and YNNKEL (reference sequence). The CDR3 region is CASSLRQGAVNEQFF. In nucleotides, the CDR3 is TGTGCCAGCAGCCTACGACAGGGGGCGGTCAATGAGCAGTTCTTC.

The CDR3 DNA reads as TGTGCCAGCAATAAGGGGCCTTACAATGAGCAGTTCTTC. Protein product: CASNKGPYNEQFF. The chain links TRBV28 to TRBJ2-1, with D tentatively TRBD1 (5 bases). The V and J ends lost 7 bases and 4 bases respectively, with 11 bases between them. This CDR3 has 13 amino acids. CDR1 is MDHEN, CDR2 SYDVKM, per germline.

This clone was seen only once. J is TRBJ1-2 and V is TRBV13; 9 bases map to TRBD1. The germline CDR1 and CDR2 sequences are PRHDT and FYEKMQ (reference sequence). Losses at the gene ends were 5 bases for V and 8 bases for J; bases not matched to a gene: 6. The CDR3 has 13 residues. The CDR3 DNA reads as TGTGCCAGCAGCAGGGACAGGGAAAGGGGCTACACCTTC. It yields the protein CASSRDRERGYTF.

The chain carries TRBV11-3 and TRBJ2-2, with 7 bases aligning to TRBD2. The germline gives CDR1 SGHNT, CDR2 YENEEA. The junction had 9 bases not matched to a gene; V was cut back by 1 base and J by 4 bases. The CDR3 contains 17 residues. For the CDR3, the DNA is TGTGCCAGCAGCTTAGCTCGCGGCGGGAGTAGCACCGGGGAGCTGTTTTTT. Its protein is CASSLARGGSSTGELFF.

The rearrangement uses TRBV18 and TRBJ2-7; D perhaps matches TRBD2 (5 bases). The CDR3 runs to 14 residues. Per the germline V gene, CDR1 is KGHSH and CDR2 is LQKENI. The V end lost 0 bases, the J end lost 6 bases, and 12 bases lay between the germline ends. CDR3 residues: CASSPPDRGREQYF. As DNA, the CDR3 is TGTGCCAGCTCACCACCGGATCGAGGGCGCGAGCAGTACTTC.

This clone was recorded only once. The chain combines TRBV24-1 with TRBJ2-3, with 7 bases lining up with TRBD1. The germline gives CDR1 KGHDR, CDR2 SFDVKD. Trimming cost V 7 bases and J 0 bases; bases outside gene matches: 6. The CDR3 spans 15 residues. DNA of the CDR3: TGTGCCACCAGAAGAACAGGGGATAGCACAGATACGCAGTATTTT. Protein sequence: CATRRTGDSTDTQYF.

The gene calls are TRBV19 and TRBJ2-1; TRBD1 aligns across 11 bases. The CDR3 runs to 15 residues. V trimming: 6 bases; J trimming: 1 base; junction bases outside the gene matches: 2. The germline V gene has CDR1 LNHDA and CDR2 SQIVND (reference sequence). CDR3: CASSWDRGSYNEQFF. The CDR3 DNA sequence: TGTGCCAGTAGCTGGGACAGGGGGTCCTACAATGAGCAGTTCTTC.

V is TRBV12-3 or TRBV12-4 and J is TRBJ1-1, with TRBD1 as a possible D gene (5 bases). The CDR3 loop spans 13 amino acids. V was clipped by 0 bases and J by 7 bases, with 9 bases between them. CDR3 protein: CASSLAGPDEAFF. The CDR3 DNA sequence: TGTGCCAGCAGTTTAGCGGGGCCCGATGAAGCTTTCTTT.

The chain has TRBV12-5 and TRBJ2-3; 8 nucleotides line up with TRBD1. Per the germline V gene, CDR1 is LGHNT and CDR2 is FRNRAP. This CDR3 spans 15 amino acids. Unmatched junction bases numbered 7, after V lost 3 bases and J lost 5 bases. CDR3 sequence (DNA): TGTGCTAGTGGTTTCGCAGGGGGCGCAGGAGATACGCAGTATTTT. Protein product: CASGFAGGAGDTQYF.

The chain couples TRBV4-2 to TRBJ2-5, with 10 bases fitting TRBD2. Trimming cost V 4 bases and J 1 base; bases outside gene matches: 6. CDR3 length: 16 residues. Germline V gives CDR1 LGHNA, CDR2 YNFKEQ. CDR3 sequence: CASSRVAGGVQETQYF. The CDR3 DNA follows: TGTGCCAGCAGCCGCGTAGCGGGGGGAGTCCAAGAGACCCAGTACTTC.

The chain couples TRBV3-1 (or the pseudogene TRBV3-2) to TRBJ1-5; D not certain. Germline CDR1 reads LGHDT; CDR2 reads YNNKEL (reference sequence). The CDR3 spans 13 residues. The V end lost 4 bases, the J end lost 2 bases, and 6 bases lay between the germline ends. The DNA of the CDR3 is TGTGCCAGCAGCCCTCCCGGCAATCAGCCCCAGCATTTT. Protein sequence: CASSPPGNQPQHF.

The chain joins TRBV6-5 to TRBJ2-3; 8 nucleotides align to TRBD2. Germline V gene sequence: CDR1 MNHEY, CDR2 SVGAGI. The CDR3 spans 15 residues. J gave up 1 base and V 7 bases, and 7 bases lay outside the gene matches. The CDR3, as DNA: TGTGCCAGCAAGACCGGGACTAGTGGCACAGATACGCAGTATTTT. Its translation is CASKTGTSGTDTQYF.

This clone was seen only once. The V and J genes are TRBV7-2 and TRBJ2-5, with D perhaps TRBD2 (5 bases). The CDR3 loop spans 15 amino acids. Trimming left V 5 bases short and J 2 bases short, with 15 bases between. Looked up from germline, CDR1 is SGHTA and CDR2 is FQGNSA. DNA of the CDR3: TGTGCCAGCAGCCGTGAGGTCGGGGAACAAGAGACCCAGTACTTC. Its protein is CASSREVGEQETQYF.

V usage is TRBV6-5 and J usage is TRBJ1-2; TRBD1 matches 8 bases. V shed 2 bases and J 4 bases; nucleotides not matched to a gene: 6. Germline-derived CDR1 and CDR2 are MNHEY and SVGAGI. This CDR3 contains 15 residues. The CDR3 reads CASSYVQGGTYGYTF. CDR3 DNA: TGTGCCAGCAGTTACGTACAGGGGGGTACCTATGGCTACACCTTC.

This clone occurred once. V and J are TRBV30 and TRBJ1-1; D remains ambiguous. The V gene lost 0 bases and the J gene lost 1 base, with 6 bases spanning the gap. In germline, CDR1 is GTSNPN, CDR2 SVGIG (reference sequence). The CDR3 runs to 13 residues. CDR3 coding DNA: TGTGCCTGGAGTGTTGACACGAACACTGAAGCTTTCTTT. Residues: CAWSVDTNTEAFF.

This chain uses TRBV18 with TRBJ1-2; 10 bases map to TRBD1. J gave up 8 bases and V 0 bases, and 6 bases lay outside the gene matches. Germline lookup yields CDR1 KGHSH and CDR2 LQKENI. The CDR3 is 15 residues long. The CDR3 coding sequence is TGTGCCAGCTCACCACCCGGGACAGGGGCGACGGGCTACACCTTC. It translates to CASSPPGTGATGYTF.

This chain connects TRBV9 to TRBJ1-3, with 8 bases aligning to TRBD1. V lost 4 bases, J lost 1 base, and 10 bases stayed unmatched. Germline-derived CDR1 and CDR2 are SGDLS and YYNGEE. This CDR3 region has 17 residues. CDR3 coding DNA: TGTGCCAGCAGCCTCGGAGGACAGGGAGCGTCTGGAAACACCATATATTTT. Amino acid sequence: CASSLGGQGASGNTIYF.

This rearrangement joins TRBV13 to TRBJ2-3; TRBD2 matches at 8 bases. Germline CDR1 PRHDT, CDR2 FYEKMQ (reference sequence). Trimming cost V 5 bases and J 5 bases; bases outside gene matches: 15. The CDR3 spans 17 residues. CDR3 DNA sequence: TGTGCCAGCAGCCAACGTCGGGGGGGCCTGGATCGAGATACGCAGTATTTT. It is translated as CASSQRRGGLDRDTQYF.